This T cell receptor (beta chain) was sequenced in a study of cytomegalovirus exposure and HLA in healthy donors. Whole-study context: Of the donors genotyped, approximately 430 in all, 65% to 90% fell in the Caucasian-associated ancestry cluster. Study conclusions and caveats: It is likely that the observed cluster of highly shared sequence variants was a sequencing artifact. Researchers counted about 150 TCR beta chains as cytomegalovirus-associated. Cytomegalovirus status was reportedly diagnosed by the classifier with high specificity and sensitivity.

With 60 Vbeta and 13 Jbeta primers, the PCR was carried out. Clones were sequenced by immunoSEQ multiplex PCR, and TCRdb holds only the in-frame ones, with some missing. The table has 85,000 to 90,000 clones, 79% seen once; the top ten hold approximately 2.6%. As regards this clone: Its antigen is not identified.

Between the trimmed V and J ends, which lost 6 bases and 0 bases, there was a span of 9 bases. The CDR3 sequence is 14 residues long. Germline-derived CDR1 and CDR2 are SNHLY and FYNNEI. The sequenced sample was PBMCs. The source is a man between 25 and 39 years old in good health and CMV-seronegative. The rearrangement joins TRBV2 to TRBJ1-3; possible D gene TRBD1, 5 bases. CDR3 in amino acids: CASRDTSSGNTIYF. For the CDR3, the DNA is TGTGCCAGCAGGGACACCAGCTCTGGAAACACCATATATTTT.